The rows below give T cell receptor beta chains drawn from one sample of a study of PD-1 blockade in classical Hodgkin lymphoma. Measured with immunoSEQ multiplex PCR; TCRdb has only the in-frame clones, and not every one. The table records over 20,000 clones, 80% of them present only once. The sample in question was peripheral blood mononuclear cells (PBMCs), obtained before the second cycle of nivolumab. The receptors come from a human donor with classical Hodgkin lymphoma. Both conserved end residues are part of each CDR3. The order of the fields is D gene, CDR3 length, V gene, J gene, clone size, CDR3 protein, CDR3 DNA. The D gene is left open where the match is weak. Clone size is shown for a subset of rows, as once, few, many or a class of expanded clone.

NA	13	TRBV5-5	TRBJ2-2	NA	CASSSRGTGELFF	TGTGCCAGCAGCTCCAGGGGCACCGGGGAGCTGTTTTTT
TRBD1	15	TRBV6-1	TRBJ2-3	NA	CASSGTGDGTDTQYF	TGTGCCAGCAGTGGCACAGGGGATGGCACAGATACGCAGTATTTT
NA	16	TRBV4-2	TRBJ2-2	NA	CASSQEARGDTGELFF	TGTGCCAGCAGCCAAGAGGCTAGGGGGGACACCGGGGAGCTGTTTTTT
NA	12	TRBV21-1	TRBJ1-1	few	CASSKTAERAFF	TGTGCCAGCAGCAAAACCGCGGAGCGGGCTTTCTTT
NA	14	TRBV11-1	TRBJ2-7	NA	CASSLSGGAYEQYF	TGTGCCAGCAGCTTATCTGGGGGAGCCTACGAGCAGTACTTC
TRBD2	18	TRBV4-2	TRBJ2-5	NA	CASSQALAGGVGGETQYF	TGTGCCAGCAGCCAAGCACTAGCGGGAGGGGTCGGAGGAGAGACCCAGTACTTC
NA	18	TRBV19	TRBJ2-4	NA	CASSIDRRDGLRHNIQYF	TGTGCCAGTAGTATAGATCGCCGGGACGGCTTACGCCATAACATTCAGTACTTC
NA	12	TRBV6-1	TRBJ1-6	NA	CASSEPALPLHF	TGTGCCAGCAGTGAACCGGCTCTACCCCTCCACTTT
NA	15	TRBV27	TRBJ2-5	NA	CASSRIRDNGETQYF	TGTGCCAGCAGCCGAATCCGGGACAACGGAGAGACCCAGTACTTC
TRBD1	15	TRBV5-1	TRBJ2-3	NA	CASSFGTASTDTQYF	TGCGCCAGCAGCTTTGGGACAGCCAGCACAGATACGCAGTATTTT
TRBD1	13	TRBV27	TRBJ1-1	NA	CASSFPGGYEAFF	TGTGCCAGCAGTTTTCCAGGGGGGTATGAAGCTTTCTTT
NA	13	TRBV5-1	TRBJ2-3	NA	CASSAGLTDTQYF	TGCGCCAGCAGCGCCGGGCTCACAGATACGCAGTATTTT
NA	15	TRBV6-5	TRBJ2-1	NA	CASRPTGSSYNEQFF	TGTGCCAGCAGACCTACAGGGAGCTCCTACAATGAGCAGTTCTTC
NA	14	TRBV7-8	TRBJ1-5	NA	CASSFSGADQPQHF	TGTGCCAGCAGCTTTTCCGGCGCGGATCAGCCCCAGCATTTT
TRBD2	15	TRBV5-6	TRBJ2-7	medium-sized	CASSSGLAGSGEQYF	TGTGCCAGCAGCTCGGGACTAGCGGGATCTGGGGAGCAGTACTTC
NA	14	TRBV5-4	TRBJ2-5	NA	CASSSNREQETQYF	TGTGCCAGCAGCTCCAACAGGGAGCAAGAGACCCAGTACTTC
NA	13	TRBV5-4	TRBJ2-7	NA	CASSLGLGYEQYF	TGTGCCAGCAGCTTGGGCCTAGGCTACGAGCAGTACTTC
NA	15	TRBV19	TRBJ1-6	NA	CASRTSGEWRSPLHF	TGTGCCAGTAGGACATCAGGGGAATGGCGTTCACCCCTCCACTTT
TRBD1	16	TRBV18	TRBJ2-2	few	CASSPPGQGNTGELFF	TGTGCCAGCTCACCACCGGGACAGGGGAACACCGGGGAGCTGTTTTTT
NA	15	TRBV10-1	TRBJ2-7	NA	CASSESGRESYEQYF	TGCGCCAGCAGTGAGTCGGGCAGGGAATCCTACGAGCAGTACTTC
NA	14	TRBV19	TRBJ2-3	NA	CASSISHSTDTQYF	TGTGCCAGTAGTATTAGTCATAGCACAGATACGCAGTATTTT
TRBD2	14	TRBV7-9	TRBJ2-2	NA	CASSRLAGSPELFF	TGTGCCAGCAGCAGGCTAGCGGGTTCCCCGGAGCTGTTTTTT
TRBD2	14	TRBV6-6	TRBJ2-7	NA	CASSRGTSGYEQYF	TGTGCCAGCAGTAGGGGGACTAGCGGGTACGAGCAGTACTTC
NA	12	TRBV29-1	TRBJ2-3	few	CSVSGSTDTQYF	TGCAGCGTTTCTGGATCCACAGATACGCAGTATTTT
NA	14	TRBV7-9	TRBJ1-2	NA	CASSSIPGGEGYTF	TGTGCCAGCAGCTCCATCCCGGGGGGGGAAGGCTACACCTTC
TRBD1	13	TRBV19	TRBJ2-7	few	CASSRDRFSEQYF	TGTGCCAGTAGCCGGGACAGGTTTTCCGAGCAGTACTTC
NA	12	TRBV5-6	TRBJ2-5	NA	CASSLDPETQYF	TGTGCCAGCAGTCTTGACCCAGAGACCCAGTACTTC
NA	15	TRBV7-6	TRBJ1-2	few	CASSLAEGYRRGYTF	TGTGCCAGCAGCTTAGCGGAGGGATACCGCCGAGGCTACACCTTC
TRBD1	17	TRBV27	TRBJ2-3	NA	CASSLSWDRLAPDTQYF	TGTGCCAGCAGTTTATCGTGGGACAGGCTAGCTCCGGATACGCAGTATTTT
TRBD1	14	TRBV5-8	TRBJ1-4	NA	CASSLGQGNEKLFF	TGTGCCAGCAGCCTGGGACAGGGCAATGAAAAACTGTTTTTT